This T cell receptor beta chain was documented in a study of shared clonotypes between healthy human individuals. Sequencing used immunoSEQ multiplex PCR; TCRdb keeps in-frame clones, though not all of them. This sample yields 2 million to 2.5 million clones, of which around 93% are seen a single time; approximately 0.4% belongs to the top ten. The germline V gene has CDR1 SGHNT and CDR2 YENEEA. The CDR3 contains 16 residues. V shed 4 bases and J 4 bases; nucleotides not matched to a gene: 6. Sample: naive CD4+ T cells from PBMCs. Described subset: CD45RA+ positively selected. The TCR comes from a man aged 18 to 30 in good health. Some clones in this sample may be carry-over from other donors' samples. The chain uses TRBV11-3 and TRBJ2-2; 10 nucleotides agree with TRBD1. CDR3 nucleotide sequence: TGTGCCAGCAGCTCCTCCTGGGACAGGGGCACCGGGGAGCTGTTTTTT. It specifies CASSSSWDRGTGELFF.